These 3 T cell receptor beta chains share one sample of origin, sequenced in a study of blood T cell repertoires in COVID-19. Libraries were prepared by immunoSEQ multiplex PCR; TCRdb keeps only in-frame clonotypes and omits some of them. The sample lists under 200,000 clones, about 80% occurring once. The specimen sequenced was PBMCs or T cells enriched from blood (not recorded which). The receptors stem from a man in his fifties who had recovered from COVID-19.

Comment on this clone: Its ends do not fully match the called genes, so a read error is possible. V and J are TRBV27 and TRBJ2-7; 7 bases map to TRBD1. This CDR3 has 14 amino acids. Per the germline V gene, CDR1 is MNHEY and CDR2 is SMNVEV (reference sequence). The CDR3 region has the DNA TGTGCCAGCAGTTTAAGCAGGGGGTCCTTCGAGCAGTACTTC. It specifies CASSLSRGSFEQYF.

V is TRBV28 and J is TRBJ1-4, with 8 positions matching TRBD1. J gave up 1 base and V 5 bases, and 6 bases lay outside the gene matches. Germline lookup yields CDR1 MDHEN and CDR2 SYDVKM. This CDR3 is 16 amino acids long. The CDR3, as DNA: TGTGCCAGCAGTGTACCCGGGACAGGAACTAATGAAAAACTGTTTTTT. Residues: CASSVPGTGTNEKLFF.

This clone was seen only a few times. The chain uses TRBV6-5 and TRBJ1-5; 7 bases fit TRBD1. The CDR3 contains 13 residues. The ends lost 7 bases at V and 4 bases at J; junction bases unmatched: 4. Looked up from germline, CDR1 is MNHEY and CDR2 is SVGAGI. The CDR3 nucleotides are TGTGCCAGCAAAACAGGGGTAAATCAGCCCCAGCATTTT. Translation: CASKTGVNQPQHF.